The 16 T cell receptor beta chains in this list originate from one sample, sequenced in a study of OX40 agonist ivuxolimab in advanced cancers. Library creation used the immunoSEQ multiplex PCR assay. The table was pulled from immuneACCESS by TCRdb, which kept in-frame rearrangements only. Such tables lose some clones; where checked, under half of the loss comes from unresolved V genes, and the rest has no known cause. This sample has just under 65,000 clones in its table, and about 83% of those were observed once. The ten largest clones capture around 9.8% of the sample. The sequencing here drew on CD4+ or CD8+ T cells sorted from blood, taken in a trial of the OX40 agonist ivuxolimab. These receptors were taken from an adult with an advanced solid tumor such as melanoma, head and neck, liver or kidney cancer.

V gene TRBV9 combines with J gene TRBJ2-3; 15 positions match TRBD2. The V gene end was trimmed by 4 bases and the J gene end by 5 bases; junction bases not matched to a gene: 5. The germline V gene has CDR1 SGDLS and CDR2 YYNGEE. CDR3 length: 16 amino acids. The CDR3 nucleotides read TGTGCCAGCAGCTCCGGACTAGCGGGGGGGCTAGATACGCAGTATTTT. Translation gives CASSSGLAGGLDTQYF.

The table lists this clone with a count of one. In nucleotides, the CDR3 is TGTGCCAGCAGTTACACAGAGGATCAGCCCCAGCATTTT. Amino acid sequence: CASSYTEDQPQHF. The chain couples TRBV6-5 to TRBJ1-5; D is uncertain. The CDR3 has 13 amino acids. CDR1 MNHEY and CDR2 SVGAGI come from the germline V gene. V lost 2 bases, J lost 5 bases, and 7 bases lay in between.

The V and J genes are TRBV27 and TRBJ2-1; perhaps D is TRBD1 or TRBD2 (5 bases each). The CDR3 runs 15 residues. Germline V lookup: CDR1 MNHEY, CDR2 SMNVEV (reference sequence). V lost 5 bases to trimming and J lost 2 bases, with 13 bases between them. CDR3 sequence reads: CASSLGTNPYNEQFF. The CDR3 DNA follows: TGTGCCAGCAGTCTAGGGACGAACCCCTACAATGAGCAGTTCTTC.

This clone was detected once. The rearrangement joins TRBV7-2 to TRBJ2-3; D ambiguous. The length of the CDR3 is 12 residues. Trimming removed 3 bases at V and 4 bases at J, with 5 bases between. CDR1 is SGHTA and CDR2 is FQGNSA in the germline V gene. CDR3 residues: CASSLSADTQYF. The CDR3 bases are TGTGCCAGCAGCTTGTCGGCAGATACGCAGTATTTT. Full variable domain (remainder filled in from reference TRBV7-2 and TRBJ2-3): GAGVSQSPSNKVTEKGKDVELRCDPISGHTALYWYRQSLGQGLEFLIYFQGNSAPDKSGLPSDRFSAERTGGSVSTLTIQRTQQEDSAVYLCASSLSADTQYFGPGTRLTVL.

The rearrangement uses TRBV9 and TRBJ2-5, with 7 bases identical to TRBD2. Germline CDR1 reads SGDLS; CDR2 reads YYNGEE. The CDR3 extends over 17 amino acids. V was pared by 0 bases and J by 4 bases, with 12 bases of the junction left unmatched. DNA of the CDR3: TGTGCCAGCAGCGTAGGACTAGCCATTGGAGGGGCAGAGACCCAGTACTTC. Translating gives CASSVGLAIGGAETQYF.

This chain uses TRBV4-3 with TRBJ2-2; 11 bases fit TRBD2. Germline CDR1 LGHNA, CDR2 YSLEER. Trimming at V came to 0 bases and at J to 6 bases, leaving 9 bases not matched to a gene. CDR3 length: 18 amino acids. CDR3 DNA sequence: TGCGCCAGCAGCCAAGACCTAGCGGGAGGCCGGAGGGCCGGGGAGCTGTTTTTT. Its translation: CASSQDLAGGRRAGELFF.

For the CDR3, the DNA is TGTGCCAGCAGCCCAAGGCGACAGGGGGCGAGGGATGGCTACACCTTC. Its translation is CASSPRRQGARDGYTF. The chain is built from TRBV7-8 and TRBJ1-2, with 10 bases aligning to TRBD1. CDR3 length: 16 residues. Per germline, CDR1 SGHVS and CDR2 FQNEAQ. Germline trimming cut 5 bases from V and 6 bases from J; bases unmatched to any gene: 12.

The rearrangement joins TRBV18 to TRBJ1-1; D gene ambiguous. There are 13 residues in the CDR3. Germline V gene sequence: CDR1 KGHSH, CDR2 LQKENI. Between the trimmed V and J ends, which lost 3 bases and 3 bases, there was a span of 8 bases. The CDR3 region is CASSPNRDTEAFF. As DNA, the CDR3 is TGTGCCAGCTCACCTAATCGAGACACTGAAGCTTTCTTT. The variable domain in full, completed from reference TRBV18 and TRBJ1-1, reads NAGVMQNPRHLVRRRGQEARLRCSPMKGHSHVYWYRQLPEEGLKFMVYLQKENIIDESGMPKERFSAEFPKEGPSILRIQQVVRGDSAAYFCASSPNRDTEAFFGQGTRLTVV.

The rearrangement uses TRBV7-3 and TRBJ2-2, with 8 bases fitting TRBD2. CDR3 length equals 17 residues. V was pared by 6 bases and J by 4 bases, with 13 bases of the junction left unmatched. Germline CDR1 is SGHTA and CDR2 is FQGTGA. The CDR3 protein is CASSPFNSGGVTGELFF. For the CDR3, the DNA is TGTGCCAGCAGTCCCTTTAACAGCGGGGGTGTCACCGGGGAGCTGTTTTTT.

This sequence joins TRBV19 and TRBJ1-3; D is perhaps TRBD1 (6 bases). This CDR3 contains 13 residues. The germline V gene has CDR1 LNHDA and CDR2 SQIVND (reference sequence). Trimming removed 5 bases from V and 2 bases from J, with 7 bases in between. CDR3 sequence reads: CASSRTAGNTIYF. CDR3 nucleotide sequence: TGTGCCAGTAGTCGGACAGCTGGAAACACCATATATTTT.

Only a few counts were recorded for this clone. The chain couples TRBV5-1 to TRBJ1-1; 7 bases line up with TRBD1. The length of the CDR3 is 17 residues. The junction had 16 bases not matched to a gene; V was cut back by 3 bases and J by 5 bases. CDR1 and CDR2 (germline): SGHRS, YFSETQ. DNA of the CDR3: TGCGCCAGCAGCTCACGACCCTCAGGGGGGGTAGGGACTGAAGCTTTCTTT. Its protein product is CASSSRPSGGVGTEAFF.

The chain is built from TRBV7-2 and TRBJ2-3; 9 bases agree with TRBD2. This CDR3 is built from 19 residues. Germline lookup yields CDR1 SGHTA and CDR2 FQGNSA. Trimming cost V 4 bases and J 3 bases; bases outside gene matches: 17. CDR3 residues: CASSSRGVLAGGLTDTQYF. CDR3 nucleotide sequence: TGTGCCAGCAGCTCCCGAGGGGTGTTGGCGGGGGGGCTGACAGATACGCAGTATTTT.

This chain connects TRBV7-2 to TRBJ2-5, with a weak D call TRBD2 (5 bases). Germline V CDR1 and CDR2: SGHTA, FQGNSA. This CDR3 contains 12 residues. Trimming took 1 base from V and 11 from J, leaving 11 bases between them. The CDR3 nucleotides are TGTGCCAGCAGCTTAGGGGGTTGGGAGCAGTACTTC. It translates to CASSLGGWEQYF.

This clone turned up a few times. The chain carries TRBV29-1 and TRBJ2-7; 10 nucleotides align to TRBD2. The CDR3 has 14 amino acids. With 0 bases clipped from V and 3 bases from J, the junction kept 2 bases outside the gene matches. Looked up from germline, CDR1 is SQVTM and CDR2 is ANQGSEA. The CDR3 nucleotides are TGCAGCGTTGAAGACCCTAGCGGGAGCTACGAGCAGTACTTC. Protein product: CSVEDPSGSYEQYF.

The V call is TRBV28, the J call TRBJ1-1; 9 bases are a match to TRBD1. Losses at the gene ends were 5 bases for V and 5 bases for J; bases not matched to a gene: 12. CDR3 length equals 16 residues. The germline CDR1 and CDR2 sequences are MDHEN and SYDVKM. DNA for the CDR3: TGTGCCAGCAGTCTAGGGACAGGGATAGCAGAAACTGAAGCTTTCTTT. Amino acid sequence: CASSLGTGIAETEAFF.

The CDR3 sequence is CASSYSTEAFF. The CDR3 DNA reads as TGTGCCAGCAGTTACAGCACTGAAGCTTTCTTT. The rearrangement uses TRBV6-6 and TRBJ1-1, with D unclear. CDR1 and CDR2 from the germline V gene are MNHNY and SVGAGI (reference sequence). The ends were cut back, 2 bases at V and 4 bases at J, with 2 bases in the middle. This CDR3 region has 11 residues.